These T cell receptor beta chains were read from a single sample in a study of blood T cell repertoires in COVID-19. This table comes from immunoSEQ multiplex PCR, and its TCRdb copy is limited to in-frame clones, with some not included. The data show 200,000 to 300,000 clones, about four fifths seen once. Material for sequencing was peripheral blood. The receptors were sampled from a man in his fifties with acute or convalescent COVID-19. CDR3s include the opening cysteine and the closing phenylalanine or tryptophan. Fields, in order: J gene, D gene, clone size, V gene, CDR3 length, CDR3 protein, CDR3 DNA. D genes are given only for firm matches. Clone size appears in some rows only: once, few, many, or a class for an expanded clone.

J gene: TRBJ2-5
D gene: .
clone size: .
V gene: TRBV10-3
CDR3 length: 13
CDR3 protein: CAISGSVRETQYF
CDR3 DNA: TGTGCCATCAGTGGCTCGGTCCGAGAGACCCAGTACTTC

J gene: TRBJ2-3
D gene: TRBD2
clone size: .
V gene: TRBV9
CDR3 length: 18
CDR3 protein: CASSEPGLAGASTDTQYF
CDR3 DNA: TGTGCCAGCAGCGAGCCGGGACTAGCGGGTGCTAGCACAGATACGCAGTATTTT

J gene: TRBJ2-7
D gene: TRBD2
clone size: once
V gene: TRBV24-1
CDR3 length: 13
CDR3 protein: CATSDMTSFEQYF
CDR3 DNA: TGTGCCACCAGTGATATGACTAGCTTCGAGCAGTACTTC

J gene: TRBJ2-2
D gene: TRBD2
clone size: .
V gene: TRBV2
CDR3 length: 14
CDR3 protein: CARPGGPNTGELFF
CDR3 DNA: TGTGCCCGCCCGGGGGGGCCGAACACCGGGGAGCTGTTTTTT

J gene: TRBJ2-2
D gene: .
clone size: .
V gene: TRBV15
CDR3 length: 14
CDR3 protein: CATSVRQYTGELFF
CDR3 DNA: TGTGCCACCAGCGTAAGACAGTACACCGGGGAGCTGTTTTTT

J gene: TRBJ1-2
D gene: TRBD1
clone size: .
V gene: TRBV5-6
CDR3 length: 18
CDR3 protein: CASSHETGQGNLARGYTF
CDR3 DNA: TGTGCCAGCAGCCACGAGACGGGACAGGGGAACTTGGCGCGTGGCTACACCTTC

J gene: TRBJ1-5
D gene: TRBD1
clone size: .
V gene: TRBV6-4
CDR3 length: 14
CDR3 protein: CASSYRQGDQPQHF
CDR3 DNA: TGTGCCAGCAGTTATCGGCAGGGGGATCAGCCCCAGCATTTT

J gene: TRBJ2-1
D gene: .
clone size: .
V gene: TRBV2
CDR3 length: 14
CDR3 protein: CAIPARDSLDEQFF
CDR3 DNA: TGTGCCATCCCCGCCCGAGACTCTTTGGATGAGCAGTTCTTC

J gene: TRBJ1-3
D gene: TRBD1
clone size: few
V gene: TRBV11-2
CDR3 length: 18
CDR3 protein: CASSHIGGYGTGGNTIYF
CDR3 DNA: TGTGCCAGCAGCCATATTGGCGGTTACGGGACAGGGGGAAACACCATATATTTT

J gene: TRBJ1-4
D gene: TRBD1
clone size: .
V gene: TRBV18
CDR3 length: 15
CDR3 protein: CASSPPGQGSEKLFF
CDR3 DNA: TGTGCCAGCTCACCACCGGGACAGGGTAGCGAAAAACTGTTTTTT

J gene: TRBJ2-2
D gene: .
clone size: .
V gene: TRBV5-1
CDR3 length: 13
CDR3 protein: CASSLDGTGELFF
CDR3 DNA: TGCGCCAGCAGCTTGGACGGCACCGGGGAGCTGTTTTTT

J gene: TRBJ2-7
D gene: .
clone size: .
V gene: TRBV5-1
CDR3 length: 15
CDR3 protein: CASSLRLTSSYEQYF
CDR3 DNA: TGCGCCAGCAGCTTGCGACTGACGAGCTCCTACGAGCAGTACTTC

J gene: TRBJ1-1
D gene: .
clone size: once
V gene: TRBV30
CDR3 length: 12
CDR3 protein: CASGGRNTEAFF
CDR3 DNA: TGTGCCTCGGGGGGGAGGAACACTGAAGCTTTCTTT

J gene: TRBJ1-5
D gene: TRBD1
clone size: .
V gene: TRBV11-2
CDR3 length: 16
CDR3 protein: CASSLDMDRGLRAQHF
CDR3 DNA: TGTGCCAGCAGCTTAGATATGGACAGGGGGCTTCGGGCCCAGCATTTT

J gene: TRBJ2-3
D gene: .
clone size: .
V gene: TRBV9
CDR3 length: 15
CDR3 protein: CASSVAGTSTDTQYF
CDR3 DNA: TGTGCCAGCAGCGTAGCCGGGACTAGCACAGATACGCAGTATTTT

J gene: TRBJ1-6
D gene: .
clone size: .
V gene: TRBV5-4
CDR3 length: 14
CDR3 protein: CASSFSRDDSPLHF
CDR3 DNA: TGTGCCAGCAGCTTCTCCAGGGATGATTCACCCCTCCACTTT

J gene: TRBJ2-5
D gene: .
clone size: .
V gene: TRBV19
CDR3 length: 15
CDR3 protein: CASSQSDRYQETQYF
CDR3 DNA: TGTGCCAGTAGCCAAAGTGACAGGTATCAAGAGACCCAGTACTTC

J gene: TRBJ1-5
D gene: TRBD1
clone size: .
V gene: TRBV2
CDR3 length: 15
CDR3 protein: CASSYDRGQYQPQHF
CDR3 DNA: TGTGCCAGTTCCTACGACAGGGGGCAATACCAGCCCCAGCATTTT

J gene: TRBJ1-3
D gene: .
clone size: .
V gene: TRBV6-5
CDR3 length: 16
CDR3 protein: CASSYAHRAKGNTIYF
CDR3 DNA: TGTGCCAGCAGTTACGCCCACAGGGCAAAAGGAAACACCATATATTTT

J gene: TRBJ2-2
D gene: TRBD1
clone size: .
V gene: TRBV29-1
CDR3 length: 15
CDR3 protein: CSASTGGPNTGELFF
CDR3 DNA: TGCAGCGCTTCGACAGGGGGCCCGAACACCGGGGAGCTGTTTTTT

J gene: TRBJ1-4
D gene: .
clone size: once
V gene: TRBV20-1
CDR3 length: 11
CDR3 protein: CSAPYNEKLFF
CDR3 DNA: TGCAGTGCTCCCTATAATGAAAAACTGTTTTTT

J gene: TRBJ1-1
D gene: TRBD1
clone size: .
V gene: TRBV28
CDR3 length: 16
CDR3 protein: CASSLNRGSMNTEAFF
CDR3 DNA: TGTGCCAGCAGTCTAAACAGGGGGTCCATGAACACTGAAGCTTTCTTT

J gene: TRBJ2-2
D gene: TRBD2
clone size: .
V gene: TRBV5-1
CDR3 length: 20
CDR3 protein: CASRRRPGLAGGSNTGELFF
CDR3 DNA: TGCGCCAGCAGGCGACGCCCGGGACTAGCGGGAGGGTCGAACACCGGGGAGCTGTTTTTT

J gene: TRBJ2-3
D gene: TRBD1
clone size: .
V gene: TRBV7-2
CDR3 length: 16
CDR3 protein: CASSSMGTASTDTQYF
CDR3 DNA: TGTGCCAGCAGCTCGATGGGGACAGCCAGCACAGATACGCAGTATTTT

J gene: TRBJ1-6
D gene: TRBD1
clone size: .
V gene: TRBV5-4
CDR3 length: 15
CDR3 protein: CASSLVAGGNSPLHF
CDR3 DNA: TGTGCCAGCAGCTTGGTGGCAGGGGGGAATTCACCCCTCCACTTT

J gene: TRBJ1-1
D gene: TRBD1
clone size: .
V gene: TRBV28
CDR3 length: 16
CDR3 protein: CASSPRTGGGRTEAFF
CDR3 DNA: TGTGCCAGCAGTCCGAGGACAGGGGGCGGAAGGACTGAAGCTTTCTTT

J gene: TRBJ1-2
D gene: TRBD1
clone size: .
V gene: TRBV19
CDR3 length: 13
CDR3 protein: CASRQDRGYGYTF
CDR3 DNA: TGTGCCAGTAGGCAGGACAGGGGCTATGGCTACACCTTC

J gene: TRBJ2-2
D gene: TRBD1
clone size: few
V gene: TRBV7-3
CDR3 length: 13
CDR3 protein: CASSSTGAGELFF
CDR3 DNA: TGTGCCAGCAGCTCGACAGGGGCCGGGGAGCTGTTTTTT

J gene: TRBJ1-1
D gene: .
clone size: .
V gene: TRBV12-3/TRBV12-4
CDR3 length: 12
CDR3 protein: CASSYTAYEAFF
CDR3 DNA: TGTGCCAGCAGTTATACAGCCTATGAAGCTTTCTTT

J gene: TRBJ2-1
D gene: TRBD1
clone size: .
V gene: TRBV6-6
CDR3 length: 16
CDR3 protein: CASSIPRTGRMDEQFF
CDR3 DNA: TGTGCCAGCAGCATACCGCGGACAGGGAGGATGGATGAGCAGTTCTTC

J gene: TRBJ2-7
D gene: TRBD1
clone size: .
V gene: TRBV15
CDR3 length: 15
CDR3 protein: CATSKPGQATYEQYF
CDR3 DNA: TGTGCCACCAGCAAGCCGGGACAGGCAACCTACGAGCAGTACTTC

J gene: TRBJ1-3
D gene: .
clone size: once
V gene: TRBV6-5
CDR3 length: 14
CDR3 protein: CASSYSGVGNTIYF
CDR3 DNA: TGTGCCAGCAGTTACTCAGGGGTCGGAAACACCATATATTTT

J gene: TRBJ1-1
D gene: .
clone size: .
V gene: TRBV7-8
CDR3 length: 15
CDR3 protein: CASSLVGLTNTEAFF
CDR3 DNA: TGTGCCAGCAGCTTAGTTGGGCTAACGAACACTGAAGCTTTCTTT

J gene: TRBJ2-1
D gene: TRBD2
clone size: .
V gene: TRBV19
CDR3 length: 14
CDR3 protein: CASDIGGVVGEQFF
CDR3 DNA: TGTGCCAGCGATATCGGGGGGGTCGTGGGTGAGCAGTTCTTC

J gene: TRBJ2-3
D gene: TRBD1
clone size: .
V gene: TRBV11-2
CDR3 length: 15
CDR3 protein: CASSLADRETDTQYF
CDR3 DNA: TGTGCCAGCAGCTTAGCAGACAGGGAGACAGATACGCAGTATTTT

J gene: TRBJ1-2
D gene: .
clone size: .
V gene: TRBV30
CDR3 length: 13
CDR3 protein: CAWSVQGGGGYTF
CDR3 DNA: TGTGCCTGGAGTGTCCAGGGAGGTGGTGGCTACACCTTC

J gene: TRBJ2-7
D gene: TRBD2
clone size: .
V gene: TRBV11-2
CDR3 length: 16
CDR3 protein: CASSPRKTSGGYEQYF
CDR3 DNA: TGTGCCAGCAGCCCCCGGAAGACTAGCGGGGGCTACGAGCAGTACTTC

J gene: TRBJ1-1
D gene: .
clone size: .
V gene: TRBV30
CDR3 length: 13
CDR3 protein: CAWKGVEQRVTFF
CDR3 DNA: TGTGCCTGGAAGGGGGTCGAGCAACGGGTGACTTTCTTT

J gene: TRBJ2-1
D gene: TRBD2
clone size: .
V gene: TRBV6-5
CDR3 length: 13
CDR3 protein: CASKRGAVHEQFF
CDR3 DNA: TGTGCCAGCAAGCGGGGGGCAGTGCATGAGCAGTTCTTC

J gene: TRBJ2-1
D gene: .
clone size: .
V gene: TRBV7-6
CDR3 length: 12
CDR3 protein: CASSTTGLEQFF
CDR3 DNA: TGTGCCAGCAGCACGACAGGTCTAGAGCAGTTCTTC

J gene: TRBJ1-2
D gene: .
clone size: .
V gene: TRBV5-4
CDR3 length: 15
CDR3 protein: CASSLGWAENYGYTF
CDR3 DNA: TGTGCCAGCAGCTTGGGTTGGGCAGAAAACTATGGCTACACCTTC